This TCR beta chain derives from a study of low-dose radiotherapy and immunotherapy resistance in tumors (dated by TCRdb to between 2021 and 2023). Regarding the complete study: Patients in Cohort 1 were given 0.5 Gy per fraction every 2 weeks, and the prescribed total PTV dose was 6.5 Gy. Cohort 2 received 1 Gy per fraction every two weeks, with a total of 13 Gy over 26 weeks. Patients were given nivolumab as a 240 mg flat dose every two weeks and ipilimumab at 1 mg/kg every six weeks, with both drugs delivered intravenously. Intravenous cyclophosphamide at 200 mg/m2 was administered every two weeks, one day ahead of each radiation and immunotherapy administration. Patients took aspirin 300 mg orally once daily for four cycles, starting on cycle 1 day 1. The trial did not randomize participants into treatment groups. Eight patients were included in the translational analysis, namely three from the first dose cohort plus the first five from the second dose cohort.

The instrument given in TCRdb is Illumina HiSeq 2500. First-strand cDNA was synthesized with Superscript III and a set of TRAV- and TRBV-specific primers, covering both TCRalpha and TCRbeta chains. TCRs were amplified for 15 to 20 PCR cycles with Phusion, using a constant-region primer paired with the adapter attached to the V primers. Amplification of the isolated mRNA was done with the MessageAmp II aRNA Amplification Kit, which involved a roughly 17-hour in vitro transcription at 37 degrees C. The Dynabeads mRNA DIRECT Purification Kit was used to isolate the mRNA for TCR sequencing. Indexed Illumina adapters were added in a second roughly 25-cycle Phusion PCR, and the resulting products were purified with AMPure XP beads. In the paper's pipeline: Custom Perl scripts were used to pool TCR sequences that encoded the same protein, to remove out-of-frame sequences, and to calculate the abundance of each clonotype. TCR sequences supported by only a single read were excluded from analysis. Shannon entropy, Gini index, clonality, richness, and the frequency of TCRs shared between repertoires were included as repertoire metrics. TCRdb itself trimmed the public reads at Q25 with fastp, ran MiXCR and retained productive beta chains. Duplicate CDR3 protein sequences are folded into a single record with the most common DNA and genes. These V and J calls rely on TCRdb rather than the paper's analysis. This sample lists about 82,000 distinct CDR3 sequences; approximately 17% were detected once. The ten largest account for around 6.3% of the sample.

This sample's time point label indicates: before trial treatment. Donors were enrolled in RACIN, a single-arm phase I dose-escalation trial in which nivolumab, ipilimumab, aspirin, low-dose cyclophosphamide and low-dose radiotherapy were combined. Patients with advanced, TIL-negative solid tumors were considered eligible. Cut back by 5 bases and 7 bases, the V and J ends lie 9 bases apart. Looking up the germline V gene (reference sequence) yields CDR1 LNHDA and CDR2 SQIVND. CDR3 length: 11 amino acids, cysteine to phenylalanine. The read is trimmed to its CDR3 DNA, 33 bases read in frame from base 1. This clonotype was found many times. Its cognate antigen has yet to be identified. Qualities for individual bases were not recorded, and no much larger clone is one base off.

This receptor chain uses TRBV19 and TRBJ2-7; TRBD2 might be the D gene, on 6 matching bases. The sequence came from a male donor with prostate cancer. The sample consisted of PBMCs, taken before treatment. CDR3 region: CASSPGREQYF. The DNA sequence is as follows: TGTGCCAGTAGTCCGGGGAGGGAGCAGTACTTC.